This TCR beta chain emerged from a study of cytomegalovirus exposure and HLA in healthy donors. Study results and limitations: In a later analysis, several top co-occurrence clusters appeared linked to parvovirus B19, influenza, CMV and Epstein-Barr virus. When a later analysis compared HLA-associated TCR beta chains with equally common others, the HLA-associated chains turned out to be more clonally expanded and to have lower generation probabilities. Listed as cytomegalovirus-associated were more than 150 TCR beta chains.

The CDR3 totals 13 residues. Trimming removed 6 bases from V and 3 bases from J; junction bases left unmatched: 5. Germline CDR1 is ENHRY and CDR2 is SYGVKD. Details on this clone: Its antigen remains unidentified.

The PCR had 60 Vbeta and 13 Jbeta primers. Authors' processing steps: Around 12 million of 65 million to 95 million unique TCR beta chains were shared, per a later count. Using immunoSEQ multiplex PCR, the repertoire was profiled, and TCRdb retains in-frame clones only, with some absent. V and J calls and clone size are those listed in that table; D and trimming were worked out from the DNA. This sample has roughly 140,000 clones; 80% to 90% occur once, and the top ten carry approximately 4.2%. The clonotype was recovered from a woman in her thirties or forties in good health and CMV-seropositive. The material sequenced was PBMCs. The V and J genes are TRBV10-3 and TRBJ2-7; 7 bases are a match to TRBD2. In DNA form, the CDR3 reads TGTGCCATCAGCCGGGACTATAACTACGAGCAGTACTTC. As protein: CAISRDYNYEQYF.